The 21 T cell receptor beta chains presented below share a single source sample, sequenced in a study of T cells in Graves' hyperthyroidism and ophthalmopathy. There were TCR beta CDR3 regions amplified from RNA transcripts. RT-PCR in the first round (using the HTBI primer set) targeted the TCR CDR3. TCRdb passed the multiplex PCR reads through MiXCR, listing each CDR3 protein once. The sample yields approximately 620,000 distinct CDR3 sequences, more than 15% seen once. What was sequenced was blood. Receptors originate from a woman aged 40 to 49 with Graves' ophthalmopathy.

A remark on this clonotype: Its ends do not fully match the called genes, so a read error is possible. The gene calls are TRBV3-1 and TRBJ2-2; possible D gene TRBD2, 6 bases. The germline CDR1 and CDR2 sequences are LGHDT and YNNKEL (reference sequence). The CDR3 is 15 residues long. The CDR3 nucleotides are TGTGCCAGCAGCTCTCTGGGGGGAAGCACCGGGGAGCTGGTTTTT. This gives the protein CASSSLGGSTGELVF.

The rearrangement links TRBV4-1 to TRBJ1-1; D gene ambiguous. The germline V gene encodes CDR1 MGHRA and CDR2 YSYEKL. The CDR3 runs to 14 residues. V was trimmed by 1 base and J by 0 bases, leaving 6 bases between them. Written as DNA, the CDR3 is TGCGCCAGCAGCCAAGTCTGGATGAACACTGAAGCTTTCTTT. Amino acid sequence: CASSQVWMNTEAFF.

This clonotype came up many times. V is TRBV20-1 and J is TRBJ2-5; 8 bases match TRBD2. Germline loops: CDR1 DFQATT, CDR2 SNEGSKA (reference sequence). This CDR3 contains 14 residues. V trimming: 3 bases; J trimming: 7 bases; junction bases outside the gene matches: 10. The CDR3 nucleotides are TGCAGTGCTAGCCCGGGGGGGACCATGACGACCCAGTACTTC. Its protein product is CSASPGGTMTTQYF.

The sample holds many counts of this clonotype. The CDR3 protein is CASSEGTGLPYEQYF. CDR3 nucleotides: TGTGCCAGCAGTGAAGGGACAGGGCTTCCCTACGAGCAGTACTTC. V usage is TRBV2 and J usage is TRBJ2-7; 8 positions agree with TRBD1. The germline CDR1 and CDR2 sequences are SNHLY and FYNNEI. The CDR3 is 15 residues long. V trimming: 1 base; J trimming: 2 bases; junction bases outside the gene matches: 4.

This clonotype has only a few counts. The J gene is TRBJ1-4, the V gene TRBV29-1; D gene unclear. The CDR3 has 13 amino acids. CDR1 and CDR2 (germline): SQVTM, ANQGSEA. V was pared by 4 bases and J by 8 bases, with 14 bases between. CDR3 residues: CSVGSALGEKLFF. CDR3 DNA: TGCAGCGTTGGATCAGCTCTTGGAGAAAAACTGTTTTTT.

The rearrangement joins TRBV20-1 to TRBJ2-3; 8 bases are shared with TRBD2. Trimming took 5 bases from V and 4 from J; bases not matched to a gene: 8. This CDR3 spans 14 amino acids. Germline CDR1 DFQATT, CDR2 SNEGSKA (reference sequence). In nucleotides, the CDR3 is TGCAGTGCTCCTCCCAGCGGGAGAGCAGATACGCAGTATTTT. Its translation is CSAPPSGRADTQYF.

This clonotype was counted at least ten times. This chain links TRBV28 with TRBJ2-7, with a weak D call TRBD2 (6 bases). In germline, CDR1 is MDHEN, CDR2 SYDVKM. The CDR3 is 12 amino acids. Trimming cost V 6 bases and J 2 bases, with 8 bases left between them. In DNA, the CDR3 is TGTGCCAGCAGCCGGGGGACCTACGAGCAGTACTTC. Protein sequence: CASSRGTYEQYF.

This clonotype was picked up a small number of times. V gene TRBV29-1 combines with J gene TRBJ2-1, with D possibly matching TRBD1 (6 bases). This CDR3 region has 13 residues. V was clipped by 6 bases and J by 10 bases, with 19 bases between them. CDR1 and CDR2 from the germline V gene are SQVTM and ANQGSEA. CDR3 sequence: CSVAPTGFGEQFF. The CDR3 coding sequence is TGCAGCGTGGCCCCCACAGGGTTCGGCGAGCAGTTCTTC.

The rearrangement links TRBV7-9 to TRBJ2-1; D is undetermined. Trimming left V 8 bases short and J 9 bases short, with 14 bases between. CDR1 and CDR2 (germline): SEHNR, FQNEAQ (reference sequence). CDR3 size: 12 residues. DNA for the CDR3: TGTGCCAGCGAGGCCGGATCAGCTGAGCAGTTCTTC. Its translation: CASEAGSAEQFF.

This clonotype has at least ten counts. The DNA for the CDR3 is TGCAGTGCTAGGGGTCTAGCGCCCTCCTACGAGCAGTACTTC. Its protein is CSARGLAPSYEQYF. The chain joins TRBV20-1 to TRBJ2-7; D perhaps matches TRBD2 (6 bases). Germline V CDR1 and CDR2: DFQATT, SNEGSKA (reference sequence). The V gene lost 3 bases and the J gene lost 0 bases, with 12 bases spanning the gap. The CDR3 length is 14 residues.

The chain joins TRBV20-1 to TRBJ2-5, with D possibly TRBD2 on 7 matching bases. Germline CDR1 DFQATT, CDR2 SNEGSKA (reference sequence). With 5 bases removed from V and 8 bases from J, the gap between germline ends came to 27 bases. The length of the CDR3 is 16 residues. CDR3 sequence reads: CSAGGAGALGIGTQYF. The CDR3 region has the DNA TGCAGTGCTGGGGGGGCGGGGGCCCTAGGTATAGGTACCCAGTACTTC.

The chain carries TRBV10-2 and TRBJ2-5, with D possibly being TRBD1 (7 bases). Germline loops: CDR1 WSHSY, CDR2 SAAADI. The CDR3 is made up of 14 amino acids. V was cut by 9 bases and J by 0 bases, with 14 bases left in between. Here the CDR3 reads CASARGTDQETQYF. As DNA, the CDR3 is TGCGCCAGTGCGCGCGGGACAGACCAAGAGACCCAGTACTTC.

The CDR3 sequence is CSANHLNQGGRIEQFF. The CDR3 bases are TGCAGTGCCAACCACCTCAACCAGGGAGGAAGGATTGAGCAGTTCTTC. This chain joins TRBV20-1 and TRBJ2-1; tentative D call: TRBD2 (6 bases). The germline V gene has CDR1 DFQATT and CDR2 SNEGSKA (reference sequence). V lost 6 bases, J lost 9 bases, and 27 bases lay in between. This CDR3 region has 16 residues.

Many counts were recorded for this clonotype. Here the CDR3 reads CASSLAGQGDTEAFF. Written as DNA, the CDR3 is TGTGCCAGCAGCTTAGCGGGACAGGGGGACACTGAAGCTTTCTTT. The rearrangement links TRBV7-8 to TRBJ1-1; 11 bases map to TRBD1. Trimming at V came to 0 bases and at J to 3 bases, leaving 0 bases not matched to a gene. Germline loops: CDR1 SGHVS, CDR2 FQNEAQ. This CDR3 is built from 15 residues.

The sample holds a few counts of this clonotype. The chain recombines TRBV3-1 with TRBJ2-1; the match to TRBD2 covers 9 bases. The CDR3 length is 16 residues. V was clipped by 4 bases and J by 5 bases; unmatched bases: 9. Looked up from germline, CDR1 is LGHDT and CDR2 is YNNKEL (reference sequence). The CDR3 region is CASSLRRTSDHNEQFF. CDR3 coding DNA: TGTGCCAGCAGCCTCCGACGGACTAGCGACCACAATGAGCAGTTCTTC.

This clonotype was counted many times. This rearrangement joins TRBV30 to TRBJ1-5; 8 bases line up with TRBD1. CDR1 and CDR2 from the germline V gene are GTSNPN and SVGIG (reference sequence). The CDR3 spans 15 residues. Losses at the gene ends were 2 bases for V and 5 bases for J; bases not matched to a gene: 8. This chain's CDR3 is CAWSQGTGVHQPQHF. CDR3 sequence (DNA): TGTGCCTGGAGTCAAGGGACAGGTGTTCATCAGCCCCAGCATTTT.

The gene calls are TRBV19 and TRBJ2-1; unclear D gene. Germline CDR1 and CDR2: LNHDA and SQIVND (reference sequence). The CDR3 spans 15 residues. V lost 1 base to trimming and J lost 0 bases, with 7 bases between them. The CDR3: CASSIGQSSYNEQFF. The CDR3 DNA reads as TGTGCCAGTAGTATAGGGCAGAGCTCCTACAATGAGCAGTTCTTC.

This clonotype occurred many times. V and J are TRBV20-1 and TRBJ2-7; D not resolved. V lost 5 bases and J lost 4, with 18 bases in between. The CDR3 totals 14 residues. Germline assignment: CDR1 DFQATT and CDR2 SNEGSKA (reference sequence). In DNA form, the CDR3 reads TGCAGTGCTGGGTCACCTAGTCTCGAGTACGAGCAGTACTTC. It translates to CSAGSPSLEYEQYF.

This clonotype was observed at least ten times. This chain uses TRBV11-2 with TRBJ2-7; the match to TRBD1 covers 10 bases. Looked up from germline, CDR1 is SGHAT and CDR2 is FQNNGV. The CDR3 extends over 18 amino acids. The V segment lost 3 bases and the J segment 0 bases; nucleotides outside the gene matches: 11. The CDR3 is CASSFSTRGDRGSYEQYF. The CDR3 DNA reads as TGTGCCAGCAGCTTCTCAACGCGTGGGGACAGGGGCTCCTACGAGCAGTACTTC.

This clonotype was detected ten times or more. The chain carries TRBV12-3 or TRBV12-4 and TRBJ1-5; perhaps TRBD1 as D (5 bases). Deletions cut 3 bases from V and 4 bases from J, with 10 bases between. The CDR3 length is 14 residues. The CDR3 DNA follows: TGTGCCAGCAGTTTGGGGGATAGGAATCAGCCCCAGCATTTT. It encodes CASSLGDRNQPQHF.

The sample holds a few counts of this clonotype. The gene calls are TRBV12-3 or TRBV12-4 and TRBJ1-1; tentatively, D is TRBD1 (5 bases). Trimming stripped 4 bases from V and 3 bases from J, with 18 bases between. This CDR3 has 16 amino acids. The CDR3 DNA reads as TGTGCCAGCAGTTCCGGGGGTAGCGTGGGATACACTGAAGCTTTCTTT. Amino acids: CASSSGGSVGYTEAFF.